Below, 8 T cell receptor beta chains from the same sample are listed, as sequenced in a study of blood T cells in healthy people across ages. Primed by a sample-barcoded 5' primer and a J-beta primer mix, a second PCR proceeded for about 6 to 11 cycles. MiXCR, run by TCRdb on the 5' RACE reads, gives a single entry per CDR3 protein. The data show roughly 1 million distinct CDR3 sequences, approximately 26% seen once. These data were likewise used in another study, on T cells of mothers and their children.

The sequenced sample was blood. These receptors all come from a girl aged 2 to 9 in good health.

A remark on this clonotype: A read error may produce the germline difference seen at one junction end. The CDR3 region has the DNA TGTGCCACCAGTGGTTCCAGGGAGTCGGAGACCCAGTACTTT. Protein product: CATSGSRESETQYF. V and J are TRBV24-1 and TRBJ2-3; either TRBD1 or TRBD2 may supply D (5 bases each). The CDR3 spans 14 residues. Per germline, CDR1 KGHDR and CDR2 SFDVKD.

About this clonotype itself: Relative to the germline gene, one junction end is altered; a read error may explain this. V is TRBV11-2 and J is TRBJ2-5; TRBD2 aligns across 16 bases. The CDR3 contains 14 residues. Per germline, CDR1 SGHAT and CDR2 FQNNGV. The CDR3 region is CASRPSGTSGREFF. CDR3 bases: TGTGCCAGCAGACCCTCCGGGACTAGCGGGAGGGAGTTCTTC.

This sequence joins TRBV10-3 and TRBJ2-7; no definite D call. Germline-derived CDR1 and CDR2 are ENHRY and SYGVKD. V was clipped by 3 bases and J by 0 bases, with 6 bases between them. The CDR3 covers 13 residues. The CDR3 DNA reads TGTGCCATCAGTGACGGAGACTCCTACGAGCAGTACTTC. Translating it yields CAISDGDSYEQYF.

The chain employs TRBV7-9 and TRBJ1-2; 7 nucleotides match TRBD1. Germline loops: CDR1 SEHNR, CDR2 FQNEAQ (reference sequence). The CDR3 spans 14 residues. Trimming at V came to 5 bases and at J to 6 bases, leaving 9 bases not matched to a gene. CDR3 sequence: CASSPWRGHDGYTF. CDR3 in DNA: TGTGCCAGCAGCCCGTGGAGGGGGCACGATGGCTACACCTTC.

The chain combines TRBV20-1 with TRBJ2-3, with D hard to call. Germline CDR1 is DFQATT and CDR2 is SNEGSKA (reference sequence). The CDR3 runs 12 residues. Trimming cost V 1 base and J 4 bases, with 6 bases left between them. In DNA form, the CDR3 reads TGCAGTGCTAGAGGACTTCCAGATACGCAGTATTTT. Its translation is CSARGLPDTQYF.

This sequence joins TRBV7-2 and TRBJ2-3; D uncertain. Germline CDR1 and CDR2: SGHTA and FQGNSA. The CDR3 loop spans 16 amino acids. Trimming cost V 5 bases and J 4 bases, with 19 bases left between them. CDR3 in DNA: TGTGCCAGCAGCACTTTCTATGGCCCCGAGGCAGATACGCAGTATTTT. This codes for CASSTFYGPEADTQYF. Full variable domain (rest looked up from reference TRBV7-2 and TRBJ2-3): GAGVSQSPSNKVTEKGKDVELRCDPISGHTALYWYRQSLGQGLEFLIYFQGNSAPDKSGLPSDRFSAERTGGSVSTLTIQRTQQEDSAVYLCASSTFYGPEADTQYFGPGTRLTVL.

This clonotype was observed a handful of times. This rearrangement joins TRBV4-3 to TRBJ2-5; TRBD1 matches at 7 bases. The J call is doubtful: the DNA matches TRBJ2-1 better. The germline V gene encodes CDR1 LGHNA and CDR2 YSLEER. CDR3 length equals 17 residues. CDR3 sequence (DNA): TGCGCCAGCAGCCAAGATCGGTTAGGGGGCCTATACAATGAGCAGTTCTTC. It is translated as CASSQDRLGGLYNEQFF.

The chain carries TRBV7-8 and TRBJ2-3, with D perhaps TRBD2 (7 bases). Germline-derived CDR1 and CDR2 are SGHVS and FQNEAQ. The CDR3 consists of 14 residues. Trimming pared 4 bases from V and 3 bases from J, leaving 11 bases between. The CDR3, as DNA: TGTGCCAGCAGCTGGGGGGGGCGAACAGATACGCAGTATTTT. Protein product: CASSWGGRTDTQYF.